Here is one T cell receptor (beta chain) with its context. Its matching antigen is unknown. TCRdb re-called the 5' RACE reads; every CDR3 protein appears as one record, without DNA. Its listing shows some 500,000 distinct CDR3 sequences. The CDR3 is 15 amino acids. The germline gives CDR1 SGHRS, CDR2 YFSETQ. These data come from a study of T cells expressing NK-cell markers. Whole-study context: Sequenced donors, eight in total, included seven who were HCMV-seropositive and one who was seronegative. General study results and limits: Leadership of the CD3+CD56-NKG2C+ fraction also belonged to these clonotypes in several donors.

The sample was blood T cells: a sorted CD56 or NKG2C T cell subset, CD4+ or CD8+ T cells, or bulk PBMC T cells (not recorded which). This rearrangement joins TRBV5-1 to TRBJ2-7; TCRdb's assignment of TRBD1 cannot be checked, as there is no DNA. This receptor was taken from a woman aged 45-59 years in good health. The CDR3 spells CASSTEGAGLGEQYF.